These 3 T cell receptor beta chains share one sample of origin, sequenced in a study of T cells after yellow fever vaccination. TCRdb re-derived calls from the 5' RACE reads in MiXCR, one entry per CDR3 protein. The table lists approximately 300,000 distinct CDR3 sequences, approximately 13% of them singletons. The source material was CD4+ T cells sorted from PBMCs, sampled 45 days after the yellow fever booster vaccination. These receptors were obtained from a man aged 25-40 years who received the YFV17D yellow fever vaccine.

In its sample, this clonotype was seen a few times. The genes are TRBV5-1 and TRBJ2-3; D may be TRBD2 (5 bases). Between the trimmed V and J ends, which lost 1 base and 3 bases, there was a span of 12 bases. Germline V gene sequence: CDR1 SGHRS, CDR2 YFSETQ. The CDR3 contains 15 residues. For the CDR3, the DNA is TGCGCCAGCAGCTTGCAGGCCCGCGGGACAGATACGCAGTATTTT. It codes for CASSLQARGTDTQYF.

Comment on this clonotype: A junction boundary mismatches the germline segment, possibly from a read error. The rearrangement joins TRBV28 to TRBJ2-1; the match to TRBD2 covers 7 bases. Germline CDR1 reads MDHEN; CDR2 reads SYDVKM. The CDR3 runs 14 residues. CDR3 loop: CASSGGDSYSEQFF. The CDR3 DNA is TGTGCCAGCAGTGGGGGGGACTCCTACAGTGAGCAGTTCTTC.

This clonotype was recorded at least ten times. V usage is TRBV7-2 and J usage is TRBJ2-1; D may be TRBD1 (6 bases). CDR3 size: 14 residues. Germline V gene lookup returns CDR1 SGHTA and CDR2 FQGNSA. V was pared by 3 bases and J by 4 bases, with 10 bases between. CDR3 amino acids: CASSLGDTYNEQFF. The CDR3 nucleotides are TGTGCCAGCAGCTTGGGGGACACTTACAATGAGCAGTTCTTC. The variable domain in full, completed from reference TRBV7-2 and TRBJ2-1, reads GAGVSQSPSNKVTEKGKDVELRCDPISGHTALYWYRQSLGQGLEFLIYFQGNSAPDKSGLPSDRFSAERTGGSVSTLTIQRTQQEDSAVYLCASSLGDTYNEQFFGPGTRLTVL.